This T cell receptor beta chain was identified during a study of cytomegalovirus exposure and HLA in healthy donors. Study-level results: Previously analyzed data showed that most TCR beta V segments were productive at a frequency of about 90% or about 30%.

Of note for this clone: Its antigen is currently unknown.

13 Jbeta primers and 60 Vbeta primers were used for the PCR. Data came from immunoSEQ multiplex PCR; TCRdb stores just in-frame clones and leaves some out. This sample's table reports approximately 42,000 clones. Trimming stripped 6 bases from V and 5 bases from J, with 17 bases between. CDR1 and CDR2 from the germline V gene are MNHEY and SMNVEV (reference sequence). CDR3 size: 15 residues. This rearrangement joins TRBV27 to TRBJ2-1; D perhaps matches TRBD2 (6 bases). The TCR was taken from a male donor in good health and CMV-seronegative. The sequencing sample was made of PBMCs. The CDR3 region is CASRAGMRDNNEQFF. The CDR3 DNA reads as TGTGCCAGCAGAGCTGGTATGCGGGATAACAATGAGCAGTTCTTC.